A single sample gave rise to the 20 T cell receptor beta chains below, sequenced in a study of neurological immune-mediated disorders. TCRdb re-derived calls from the 5' RACE reads in MiXCR, one entry per CDR3 protein. The repertoire has approximately 30,000 distinct CDR3 sequences, over 3.5% of them found once; the top ten carry 20% to 25%. Sequencing input: CD4+ T cells from blood. The receptors stem from a woman aged 40 to 55 in good health.

This clonotype came up many times. The chain combines TRBV18 with TRBJ2-7, with TRBD1 matching 8 bases. The CDR3 is 16 residues long. Losses at the gene ends were 1 base for V and 4 bases for J; bases not matched to a gene: 9. CDR1 is KGHSH, CDR2 LQKENI, per germline. The CDR3 DNA follows: TGTGCCAGCTCACCACGTCCGGCAGGGGGCGAATACGAGCAGTACTTC. Amino acids: CASSPRPAGGEYEQYF.

At least ten counts were recorded for this clonotype. V usage is TRBV5-1 and J usage is TRBJ1-5, with D hard to call. Germline values: CDR1 SGHRS, CDR2 YFSETQ. V dropped 3 bases and J dropped 5 bases, with 12 bases sitting between them. There are 14 residues in the CDR3. The CDR3 DNA sequence: TGCGCCAGCAGCTATTCCCCGGCGGATCAGCCCCAGCATTTT. It encodes CASSYSPADQPQHF.

This clonotype was found many times. The J gene is TRBJ2-3, the V gene TRBV12-3 or TRBV12-4, with a weak D call TRBD2 (6 bases). This CDR3 has 13 amino acids. V was clipped by 5 bases and J by 2 bases, with 8 bases between them. The CDR3, as DNA: TGTGCCAGCAGTCGGAGGGTCACAGATACGCAGTATTTT. This gives the protein CASSRRVTDTQYF.

This clonotype was picked up many times. This chain joins TRBV7-9 and TRBJ1-1; D is possibly TRBD1 (5 bases). The V end was cut by 5 bases, the J end by 0 bases, with 13 bases between. The length of the CDR3 is 15 residues. Per germline, CDR1 SEHNR and CDR2 FQNEAQ (reference sequence). The CDR3: CASSPAQGLNTEAFF. The CDR3 bases are TGTGCCAGCAGCCCAGCCCAGGGACTGAACACTGAAGCTTTCTTT.

Many counts were recorded for this clonotype. The V gene is TRBV6-5, the J gene TRBJ2-1, with a possible D match to TRBD2 (5 bases). The CDR3 sequence is 15 residues long. Trimming took off 2 bases at V and 3 bases at J, with 11 bases between the two ends. The germline V gene has CDR1 MNHEY and CDR2 SVGAGI. The CDR3, as DNA: TGTGCCAGCAGTTACCTCAATCGGGGCTACAATGAGCAGTTCTTC. Encoded protein: CASSYLNRGYNEQFF.

This clonotype came up many times. The chain is built from TRBV7-9 and TRBJ2-7; 8 positions match TRBD1. This CDR3 is 12 amino acids long. The germline CDR1 and CDR2 sequences are SEHNR and FQNEAQ (reference sequence). Trimming cost V 4 bases and J 10 bases; bases outside gene matches: 6. CDR3 residues: CASSSSAGGQYF. CDR3 bases: TGTGCCAGCAGCTCTTCCGCAGGGGGCCAGTACTTC. Based on the CDR3 plus reference TRBV7-9 and TRBJ2-7, the full variable domain is DTGVSQNPRHKITKRGQNVTFRCDPISEHNRLYWYRQTLGQGPEFLTYFQNEAQLEKSRLLSDRFSAERPKGSFSTLEIQRTEQGDSAMYLCASSSSAGGQYFGPGTRLTVT.

By proportion, this clonotype is medium-sized. This CDR3 reads CASSLGINTGELFF. The CDR3 DNA reads TGTGCCAGCAGCCTGGGCATTAACACCGGGGAGCTGTTTTTT. This chain joins TRBV7-8 and TRBJ2-2; no clear D. V lost 5 bases and J lost 2, with 9 bases in between. The length of the CDR3 is 14 residues. The germline V gene encodes CDR1 SGHVS and CDR2 FQNEAQ.

This clonotype has at least ten counts. The chain joins TRBV18 to TRBJ2-7, with 7 bases that match TRBD1. The junction had 13 bases not matched to a gene; V was cut back by 6 bases and J by 5 bases. The length of the CDR3 is 15 residues. Looked up from germline, CDR1 is KGHSH and CDR2 is LQKENI. The CDR3 region is CASSPSQDRVHEQYF. CDR3 in DNA: TGTGCCAGCTCGCCCTCTCAAGACAGGGTCCACGAGCAGTACTTC.

This clonotype was recorded at least ten times. Germline and junction disagree at one end, which may indicate a read error. The rearrangement links TRBV10-3 to TRBJ2-3, with 9 bases matching TRBD2. The germline V gene encodes CDR1 ENHRY and CDR2 SYGVKD. The CDR3 has 16 amino acids. Here the CDR3 reads CAISRKGGTSIDTQYF. CDR3 coding DNA: TGTGCCATCAGCCGTAAAGGGGGGACTAGCATAGATACGCAGTATTTT.

This clonotype has at least ten counts. The rearrangement joins TRBV20-1 to TRBJ2-5, with D possibly TRBD2 on 7 matching bases. V lost 1 base, J lost 4 bases, and 13 bases lay in between. Germline assignment: CDR1 DFQATT and CDR2 SNEGSKA (reference sequence). This CDR3 is 14 amino acids long. This chain's CDR3 is CSARGGGRGETQYF. The CDR3 region has the DNA TGCAGTGCTAGAGGGGGGGGGCGCGGAGAGACCCAGTACTTC.

This clonotype was counted at least ten times. The chain combines TRBV20-1 with TRBJ1-6; D might be TRBD1 (5 bases). CDR3 length: 13 residues. V lost 7 bases, J lost 7 bases, and 14 bases lay in between. Germline V gives CDR1 DFQATT, CDR2 SNEGSKA (reference sequence). CDR3 protein: CSVAAGTNSPLHF. The CDR3 DNA follows: TGCAGTGTTGCGGCGGGGACCAATTCACCCCTCCACTTT.

This clonotype was seen many times. The rearrangement links TRBV28 to TRBJ2-4; D tentatively fits TRBD1 or TRBD2 (6 bases each). This CDR3 has 15 residues. Trimming took 5 bases from V and 2 from J, leaving 13 bases between them. Per germline, CDR1 MDHEN and CDR2 SYDVKM. CDR3 bases: TGTGCCAGCAGTGTCGGGGGCGCCACCAAAAACATTCAGTACTTC. Its translation is CASSVGGATKNIQYF.

This clonotype was seen at least ten times. V gene TRBV10-3 combines with J gene TRBJ2-5; D uncertain. Germline V gene data show CDR1 as ENHRY and CDR2 as SYGVKD. Trimming removed 6 bases at V and 9 bases at J, with 8 bases between. This CDR3 region has 10 residues. CDR3 amino acids: CAISAKAQYF. The CDR3 nucleotides read TGTGCCATCAGCGCGAAGGCCCAGTACTTC.

This clonotype was detected many times. This rearrangement joins TRBV20-1 to TRBJ1-2; D gene ambiguous. The CDR3 totals 14 residues. Germline values: CDR1 DFQATT, CDR2 SNEGSKA (reference sequence). V was clipped by 5 bases and J by 0 bases, with 13 bases between them. CDR3 sequence reads: CSAVGQSANYGYTF. The CDR3, as DNA: TGCAGTGCTGTAGGTCAATCGGCTAACTATGGCTACACCTTC.

This clonotype was found many times. V and J are TRBV11-2 and TRBJ2-1; 12 nucleotides agree with TRBD1. Germline V gene data show CDR1 as SGHAT and CDR2 as FQNNGV. This CDR3 region has 14 residues. Trimming removed 4 bases from V and 9 bases from J; junction bases left unmatched: 4. CDR3 nucleotide sequence: TGTGCCAGCAGCTGGGGACAGGGGGCTGGTGAGCAGTTCTTC. It is translated as CASSWGQGAGEQFF.

This clonotype was recorded many times. The chain has TRBV28 and TRBJ2-7, with unresolved D. V lost 3 bases to trimming and J lost 4 bases, with 7 bases between them. This CDR3 is 12 amino acids long. Germline lookup yields CDR1 MDHEN and CDR2 SYDVKM. CDR3 bases: TGTGCCAGCAGTTTTGTAGGGTACGAGCAGTACTTC. It encodes CASSFVGYEQYF.

This clonotype has ten or more counts. The CDR3 reads CASSVMAKAVDTQYF. CDR3 sequence (DNA): TGTGCCAGCAGCGTAATGGCTAAGGCGGTGGATACGCAGTATTTT. V usage is TRBV9 and J usage is TRBJ2-3; D is unclear. Germline CDR1 and CDR2: SGDLS and YYNGEE. V was clipped by 1 base and J by 6 bases, with 15 bases between them. This CDR3 spans 15 amino acids.

This clonotype was seen only a few times. This chain connects TRBV13 to TRBJ2-7; tentatively, D is TRBD1 (5 bases). Germline CDR1 PRHDT, CDR2 FYEKMQ (reference sequence). This CDR3 comprises 16 residues. V was shortened by 3 bases and J by 1 base, with 16 bases between the two germline ends. Here the CDR3 reads CASSFGVRQPSYEQYF. The CDR3 bases are TGTGCCAGCAGCTTTGGAGTCCGACAGCCATCCTACGAGCAGTACTTC.

This clonotype was recorded many times. The gene calls are TRBV7-9 and TRBJ2-5, with 9 bases matching TRBD2. CDR3 length equals 15 residues. Losses at the gene ends were 4 bases for V and 2 bases for J; bases not matched to a gene: 5. Germline V gives CDR1 SEHNR, CDR2 FQNEAQ (reference sequence). The DNA of the CDR3 is TGTGCCAGCAGCTGGAGCGGGGGGAGACAAGAGACCCAGTACTTC. Protein product: CASSWSGGRQETQYF.

This clonotype was counted many times. V is TRBV5-1 and J is TRBJ2-1; the match to TRBD2 covers 12 bases. The germline gives CDR1 SGHRS, CDR2 YFSETQ. The V and J ends lost 4 bases and 10 bases, in that order; junction bases with no gene match: 6. The CDR3 sequence is 14 residues long. In DNA form, the CDR3 reads TGCGCCAGCAGCCGACTAGCGGGGGCCCGAGAGCAGTTCTTC. The encoded protein is CASSRLAGAREQFF. Filled out from reference TRBV5-1 and TRBJ2-1, the complete variable domain reads KAGVTQTPRYLIKTRGQQVTLSCSPISGHRSVSWYQQTPGQGLQFLFEYFSETQRNKGNFPGRFSGRQFSNSRSEMNVSTLELGDSALYLCASSRLAGAREQFFGPGTRLTVL.